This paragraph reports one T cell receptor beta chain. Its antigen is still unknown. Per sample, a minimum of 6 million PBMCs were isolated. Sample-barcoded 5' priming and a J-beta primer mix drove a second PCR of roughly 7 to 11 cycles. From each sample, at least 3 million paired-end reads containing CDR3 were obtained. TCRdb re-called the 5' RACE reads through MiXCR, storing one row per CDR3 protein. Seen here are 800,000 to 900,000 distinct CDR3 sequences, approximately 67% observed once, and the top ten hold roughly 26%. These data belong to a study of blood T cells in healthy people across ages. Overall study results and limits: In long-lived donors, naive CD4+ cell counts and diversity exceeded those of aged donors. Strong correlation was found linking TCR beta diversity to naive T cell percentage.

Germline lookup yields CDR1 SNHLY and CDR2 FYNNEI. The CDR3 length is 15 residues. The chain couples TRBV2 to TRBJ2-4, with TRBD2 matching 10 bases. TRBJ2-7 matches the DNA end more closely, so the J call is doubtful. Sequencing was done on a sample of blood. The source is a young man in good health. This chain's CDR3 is CASQLAGLTSYEQYF. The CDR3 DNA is TGTGCCAGTCAACTAGCGGGACTCACCTCCTACGAGCAGTACTTC.